Listed here are 17 T cell receptor beta chains from one sample, sequenced in a study of T cells in Graves' hyperthyroidism and ophthalmopathy. TCR beta CDR3 regions were amplified from RNA transcripts. The study used the HTBI primer set for a first-round RT-PCR of the TCR CDR3. TCRdb re-derived calls from the multiplex PCR reads in MiXCR, one entry per CDR3 protein. Seen here are roughly 510,000 distinct CDR3 sequences, 46% observed once, and the top ten hold 35% to 50%. Source material: peripheral blood or thyroid tissue (not recorded which). These receptors all stem from an adult woman with Graves' disease, either hyperthyroidism or ophthalmopathy (not recorded which).

This clonotype occurred many times. CDR3 region: CSAPRTGHSYEQYF. DNA for the CDR3: TGCAGTGCTCCCCGGACAGGGCACTCCTACGAGCAGTACTTC. J is TRBJ2-7 and V is TRBV20-1, with TRBD1 identical over 8 bases. Losses at the gene ends were 5 bases for V and 0 bases for J; bases not matched to a gene: 6. Per germline, CDR1 DFQATT and CDR2 SNEGSKA (reference sequence). This CDR3 is built from 14 residues.

The chain links TRBV20-1 to TRBJ1-1, with 11 bases fitting TRBD1. Germline CDR1 and CDR2: DFQATT and SNEGSKA (reference sequence). The CDR3 contains 16 residues. V trimming: 6 bases; J trimming: 2 bases; junction bases outside the gene matches: 11. The CDR3 sequence: CSALRTGGAGNTEAFF. Here the CDR3 DNA reads TGCAGTGCACTAAGGACAGGGGGCGCGGGTAACACTGAAGCTTTCTTT.

V and J are TRBV7-2 and TRBJ2-3; D gene ambiguous. This CDR3 is 15 amino acids long. Trimming pared 3 bases from V and 0 bases from J, leaving 10 bases between. Germline V CDR1 and CDR2: SGHTA, FQGNSA. CDR3 protein: CASSFGRASTDTQYF. As DNA, the CDR3 is TGTGCCAGCAGCTTTGGACGGGCTAGCACAGATACGCAGTATTTT.

CDR3 DNA: TGCAGTGCTAGAAACTCCGCAAGGGAGACCCAGTACTTC. Translated, it gives CSARNSARETQYF. The V call is TRBV20-1, the J call TRBJ2-5; D call uncertain. The CDR3 contains 13 residues. Germline values: CDR1 DFQATT, CDR2 SNEGSKA (reference sequence). The ends were cut back, 2 bases at V and 5 bases at J, with 12 bases in the middle.

This clonotype was observed at least ten times. The chain carries TRBV6-5 and TRBJ2-5, with TRBD2 matching over 7 bases. Germline CDR1 and CDR2: MNHEY and SVGAGI. This CDR3 contains 15 residues. V dropped 0 bases and J dropped 1; count of bases not matched to a gene: 2. In DNA, the CDR3 is TGTGCCAGCAGTTACTCGCCTAGCGGCCAAGAGACCCAGTACTTC. It codes for CASSYSPSGQETQYF.

The rearrangement links TRBV29-1 to TRBJ1-5; TRBD1 is a possible D gene (6 bases). This CDR3 spans 13 amino acids. The V end was cut by 6 bases, the J end by 0 bases, with 9 bases between. In germline, CDR1 is SQVTM, CDR2 ANQGSEA. The CDR3 protein is CSVTGSSNQPQHF. CDR3 DNA sequence: TGCAGCGTCACAGGGAGTAGCAATCAGCCCCAGCATTTT.

This clonotype was detected many times. The rearrangement uses TRBV6-1 and TRBJ1-5, with D maybe TRBD1 (5 bases). V lost 6 bases and J lost 2, with 17 bases in between. From germline, CDR1 is MNHNS and CDR2 SASEGT. This CDR3 has 16 amino acids. CDR3 in DNA: TGTGCCAGCAGGCAACAAAGGGGAGGTGGCAATCAGCCCCAGCATTTT. Its translation: CASRQQRGGGNQPQHF.

J is TRBJ2-5 and V is TRBV7-2; a weak D match, TRBD2 (5 bases). Deletions cut 3 bases from V and 5 bases from J, with 13 bases between. The CDR3 sequence is 14 residues long. CDR1 and CDR2 from the germline V gene are SGHTA and FQGNSA. The CDR3 bases are TGTGCCAGCAGCTTTAGCGCGGGCAGGGAGACCCAGTACTTC. This codes for CASSFSAGRETQYF.

This clonotype was counted many times. The chain employs TRBV10-1 and TRBJ1-5; D remains ambiguous. CDR1 is WNHNN, CDR2 SYGVQD, per germline (reference sequence). This CDR3 has 17 residues. Trimming cost V 3 bases and J 0 bases, with 15 bases left between them. The CDR3 is CASSEGRRHGSNQPQHF. CDR3 DNA: TGCGCCAGCAGTGAAGGCAGGAGACACGGTAGCAATCAGCCCCAGCATTTT.

The rearrangement joins TRBV7-9 to TRBJ2-2; TRBD1 agrees at 9 bases. Germline V CDR1 and CDR2: SEHNR, FQNEAQ (reference sequence). Trimming took 5 bases from V and 7 from J; bases not matched to a gene: 8. This CDR3 has 15 amino acids. In DNA form, the CDR3 reads TGTGCCAGCAGCCACCGGGACAGGGTTCACGGGGAGCTGTTTTTT. It is translated as CASSHRDRVHGELFF.

This clonotype was seen a few times. The chain is built from TRBV10-3 and TRBJ2-7; the D is unclear. The V and J ends lost 10 bases and 7 bases respectively, with 14 bases between them. The germline gives CDR1 ENHRY, CDR2 SYGVKD. This CDR3 spans 11 amino acids. The CDR3 DNA reads TGTGCCACCCGGATGGAATTGGAGCAGTACTTC. Protein product: CATRMELEQYF.

V gene TRBV28 combines with J gene TRBJ1-3; possible D gene TRBD1, 6 bases. The V end lost 3 bases, the J end lost 3 bases, and 12 bases lay between the germline ends. Germline values: CDR1 MDHEN, CDR2 SYDVKM. This CDR3 has 15 amino acids. The CDR3 DNA follows: TGTGCCAGCAGTTTGGGGGCAGGGGTTGGAAACACCATATATTTT. This sequence encodes CASSLGAGVGNTIYF. The full variable domain, completed using reference TRBV28 and TRBJ1-3, is DVKVTQSSRYLVKRTGEKVFLECVQDMDHENMFWYRQDPGLGLRLIYFSYDVKMKEKGDIPEGYSVSREKKERFSLILESASTNQTSMYLCASSLGAGVGNTIYFGEGSWLTVV.

This chain links TRBV7-2 with TRBJ2-7; 11 positions match TRBD2. The CDR3 is 15 residues long. The germline CDR1 and CDR2 sequences are SGHTA and FQGNSA. V was pared by 5 bases and J by 4 bases, with 7 bases of the junction left unmatched. The CDR3 reads CASSPRIAGGYEQYF. For the CDR3, the DNA is TGTGCCAGCAGCCCGAGGATAGCGGGAGGGTACGAGCAGTACTTC.

The V call is TRBV6-6, the J call TRBJ1-1; D is uncertain. Germline V lookup: CDR1 MNHNY, CDR2 SVGAGI (reference sequence). Trimming removed 2 bases at V and 4 bases at J, with 17 bases between. The CDR3 contains 16 residues. The CDR3 bases are TGTGCCAGCAGTTACCTCCCGTCAAATAAGGGCACTGAAGCTTTCTTT. It yields the protein CASSYLPSNKGTEAFF.

The J gene is TRBJ1-5, the V gene TRBV27, with D perhaps matching TRBD1 (5 bases). V was trimmed by 5 bases and J by 6 bases, leaving 11 bases between them. The germline V gene encodes CDR1 MNHEY and CDR2 SMNVEV (reference sequence). The CDR3 contains 13 residues. CDR3 nucleotides: TGTGCCAGCAGTGAGGGGACCGGTCAGCCCCAGCATTTT. It codes for CASSEGTGQPQHF.

In this sample, this clonotype turned up a few times. The chain combines TRBV7-6 with TRBJ1-3; weak D call: TRBD1 (6 bases). This CDR3 region has 17 residues. V was shortened by 6 bases and J by 1 base, with 19 bases between the two germline ends. In germline, CDR1 is SGHVS, CDR2 FNYEAQ. Written as DNA, the CDR3 is TGTGCCAGCAGGAACCAACCGGGACACCAATCTGGAAACACCATATATTTT. Translation gives CASRNQPGHQSGNTIYF.

This clonotype occurred many times. The chain joins TRBV7-2 to TRBJ2-7; weak D call: TRBD2 (7 bases). Trimming stripped 6 bases from V and 2 bases from J, with 14 bases between. This CDR3 region has 14 residues. Germline CDR1 and CDR2: SGHTA and FQGNSA. The CDR3 spells CASRLGGDTYEQYF. The CDR3 region has the DNA TGTGCCAGCAGGTTGGGGGGGGACACCTACGAGCAGTACTTC.